Shown below are 19 T cell receptor beta chains from a single sample sequenced in a study of spatial heterogeneity in lung cancer. Documented time point: sample taken at primary tumor resection. TCRdb re-called the 5' RACE reads through MiXCR, storing one row per CDR3 protein. Here the sample spans about 7,900 distinct CDR3 sequences, about 4.2% being singletons. Sequenced here: PBMCs, sampled at surgery. These receptors originate from a male donor with early-stage non-small cell lung cancer.

This clonotype has a count of ten or more. The genes are TRBV20-1 and TRBJ2-1, with D unclear. CDR1 is DFQATT and CDR2 is SNEGSKA in the germline V gene (reference sequence). V gave up 1 base and J gave up 1 base, with 14 bases separating them. The CDR3 covers 16 residues. CDR3 protein: CSARAKYYPSYNEQFF. For the CDR3, the DNA is TGCAGTGCTAGAGCCAAATATTACCCATCCTACAATGAGCAGTTCTTC.

Judged by abundance, this clonotype is medium-sized. The rearrangement links TRBV19 to TRBJ1-5, with 10 nucleotides matching TRBD1. The V and J ends lost 10 bases and 6 bases, in that order; junction bases with no gene match: 6. The CDR3 totals 13 residues. CDR1 is LNHDA and CDR2 is SQIVND in the germline V gene (reference sequence). CDR3 region: CATSDRGSQPQHF. The CDR3 DNA reads as TGTGCCACTTCGGACAGGGGGAGTCAGCCCCAGCATTTT.

The table lists this clonotype with many counts. This chain uses TRBV29-1 with TRBJ2-6, with unresolved D. CDR1 and CDR2 (germline): SQVTM, ANQGSEA. The CDR3 sequence is 15 residues long. Between the trimmed V and J ends, which lost 4 bases and 0 bases, there was a span of 10 bases. CDR3 loop: CSVADILSGANVLTF. The DNA of the CDR3 is TGCAGCGTTGCCGACATACTCTCTGGGGCCAACGTCCTGACTTTC. The full variable domain, completed using reference TRBV29-1 and TRBJ2-6, is SAVISQKPSRDICQRGTSLTIQCQVDSQVTMMFWYRQQPGQSLTLIATANQGSEATYESGFVIDKFPISRPNLTFSTLTVSNMSPEDSSIYLCSVADILSGANVLTFGAGSRLTVL.

The CDR3 loop is CSARAPQRGFTDTQYF. The CDR3 DNA is TGCAGTGCTAGGGCCCCCCAGCGGGGGTTCACAGATACGCAGTATTTT. The chain employs TRBV20-1 and TRBJ2-3, with TRBD2 identical over 8 bases. The CDR3 length is 16 residues. Trimming took 3 bases from V and 2 from J; bases not matched to a gene: 10. Germline CDR1 DFQATT, CDR2 SNEGSKA (reference sequence).

This clonotype was seen at least ten times. This sequence joins TRBV7-2 and TRBJ1-5; D is uncertain. Germline V gene lookup returns CDR1 SGHTA and CDR2 FQGNSA. Trimming shortened V by 1 base and J by 5 bases, and 6 bases separated the two germline ends. The CDR3 is made up of 13 amino acids. The CDR3 nucleotides are TGTGCCAGCAGCTTAGACCCTCATCAGCCCCAGCATTTT. It yields the protein CASSLDPHQPQHF.

This clonotype was seen at least ten times. The chain links TRBV3-1 to TRBJ1-2, with 7 bases matching TRBD1. The germline CDR1 and CDR2 sequences are LGHDT and YNNKEL (reference sequence). Trimming removed 3 bases from V and 7 bases from J; junction bases left unmatched: 2. This CDR3 comprises 12 residues. CDR3 sequence (DNA): TGTGCCAGCAGCCACAGGGGGTCTGGCTACACCTTC. It translates to CASSHRGSGYTF.

This clonotype was observed a few times. The rearrangement links TRBV18 to TRBJ1-5; D uncertain. CDR1 and CDR2 from the germline V gene are KGHSH and LQKENI. V lost 3 bases to trimming and J lost 7 bases, with 7 bases between them. The CDR3 is 12 residues long. The chain's CDR3 is CASSPGKQPQHF. The CDR3 nucleotides read TGTGCCAGCTCACCTGGGAAGCAGCCCCAGCATTTT.

This clonotype appeared many times. V gene TRBV11-2 combines with J gene TRBJ1-5; D possibly corresponds to TRBD1 (5 bases). V lost 5 bases to trimming and J lost 0 bases, with 8 bases between them. Germline V lookup: CDR1 SGHAT, CDR2 FQNNGV. This CDR3 has 14 residues. CDR3 residues: CASSRGYSNQPQHF. In DNA, the CDR3 is TGTGCCAGCAGCAGGGGTTATAGCAATCAGCCCCAGCATTTT.

This clonotype was seen repeatedly, ten times or more. The chain links TRBV20-1 to TRBJ2-5; possible D gene TRBD2, 5 bases. The V gene lost 5 bases and the J gene lost 2 bases, with 15 bases spanning the gap. Looked up from germline, CDR1 is DFQATT and CDR2 is SNEGSKA (reference sequence). The CDR3 totals 14 residues. The CDR3 nucleotides are TGCAGTGCTCGTGTCCTTGAGCGGCAAGAGACCCAGTACTTC. Protein product: CSARVLERQETQYF.

This clonotype was detected many times. J is TRBJ1-6 and V is TRBV20-1; TRBD1 agrees at 9 bases. The CDR3 has 13 amino acids. V was pared by 7 bases and J by 10 bases, with 8 bases of the junction left unmatched. The germline V gene encodes CDR1 DFQATT and CDR2 SNEGSKA (reference sequence). CDR3 in amino acids: CSGQDRGYSPLHF. In nucleotides, the CDR3 is TGCAGTGGCCAGGACAGGGGATACTCACCCCTCCACTTT.

This clonotype was recorded at least ten times. This chain joins TRBV5-1 and TRBJ1-1; perhaps TRBD1 as D (6 bases). The CDR3 covers 16 residues. Germline V gene sequence: CDR1 SGHRS, CDR2 YFSETQ. V was shortened by 0 bases and J by 0 bases, with 12 bases between the two germline ends. CDR3 amino acids: CASSLGWTALNTEAFF. In DNA, the CDR3 is TGCGCCAGCAGCTTGGGGTGGACAGCCCTGAACACTGAAGCTTTCTTT.

By proportion, this clonotype is medium-sized. V usage is TRBV18 and J usage is TRBJ2-2; 7 bases agree with TRBD1. CDR3 length: 16 amino acids. V lost 6 bases to trimming and J lost 0 bases; unmatched junction nucleotides: 7. Germline V gene lookup returns CDR1 KGHSH and CDR2 LQKENI. The CDR3 reads CASSPGQASNTGELFF. DNA for the CDR3: TGTGCCAGCTCGCCTGGACAGGCGTCGAACACCGGGGAGCTGTTTTTT. Full variable domain (remainder filled in from reference TRBV18 and TRBJ2-2): NAGVMQNPRHLVRRRGQEARLRCSPMKGHSHVYWYRQLPEEGLKFMVYLQKENIIDESGMPKERFSAEFPKEGPSILRIQQVVRGDSAAYFCASSPGQASNTGELFFGEGSRLTVL.

V and J are TRBV7-2 and TRBJ1-3; unclear D gene. The germline V gene encodes CDR1 SGHTA and CDR2 FQGNSA. There are 14 residues in the CDR3. The V end lost 3 bases, the J end lost 0 bases, and 6 bases lay between the germline ends. The CDR3 nucleotides read TGTGCCAGCAGCTTTGGATACTCTGGAAACACCATATATTTT. It is translated as CASSFGYSGNTIYF.

A note on this clonotype: This may stem from a read error, because a much larger clone lies one nucleotide away. The chain's CDR3 is CSASQTGTYGYAF. The CDR3 coding sequence is TGCAGTGCTAGTCAGACCGGGACCTATGGCTACGCCTTC. The chain combines TRBV20-1 with TRBJ1-2; D perhaps matches TRBD1 (5 bases). CDR1 and CDR2 (germline): DFQATT, SNEGSKA (reference sequence). The CDR3 totals 13 residues.

This clonotype has a count of ten or more. The chain is built from TRBV6-5 and TRBJ1-1; 8 bases are a match to TRBD1. CDR3 size: 15 residues. Germline values: CDR1 MNHEY, CDR2 SVGAGI. Germline trimming cut 6 bases from V and 1 base from J; bases unmatched to any gene: 7. CDR3 amino acids: CASSRPGGKNTEAFF. The CDR3 region has the DNA TGTGCCAGCAGCCGTCCAGGGGGCAAGAACACTGAAGCTTTCTTT.

This clonotype is labeled medium-sized. The V call is TRBV9, the J call TRBJ2-3, with 11 nucleotides matching TRBD2. Germline V gene lookup returns CDR1 SGDLS and CDR2 YYNGEE. V trimming: 2 bases; J trimming: 2 bases; junction bases outside the gene matches: 4. The CDR3 covers 16 residues. CDR3 amino acids: CASSVTTSGATDTQYF. CDR3 DNA sequence: TGTGCCAGCAGCGTCACGACTAGCGGGGCCACAGATACGCAGTATTTT.

There are many counts of this clonotype. V is TRBV2 and J is TRBJ2-3; the D call may be TRBD1 or TRBD2 (5 bases each). CDR3 length equals 14 residues. Trimming removed 4 bases from V and 0 bases from J, with 8 bases in between. In germline, CDR1 is SNHLY, CDR2 FYNNEI. The chain's CDR3 is CASSGGPSTDTQYF. The CDR3 nucleotides read TGTGCCAGCAGTGGGGGACCCAGCACAGATACGCAGTATTTT.

In this sample, this clonotype turned up many times. The rearrangement links TRBV20-1 to TRBJ1-6, with D tentatively TRBD1 (5 bases). CDR3 length equals 13 residues. Germline values: CDR1 DFQATT, CDR2 SNEGSKA (reference sequence). V lost 4 bases, J lost 10 bases, and 14 bases lay in between. CDR3 loop: CSANMGGRSPLHF. In DNA form, the CDR3 reads TGCAGTGCTAACATGGGGGGTCGATCACCCCTCCACTTT.

At least ten counts were recorded for this clonotype. V gene TRBV6-2 or TRBV6-3 combines with J gene TRBJ1-2; 10 positions agree with TRBD1. Germline CDR1 and CDR2: MNHEY and SVGEGT. This CDR3 comprises 15 residues. The V segment lost 0 bases and the J segment 7 bases; nucleotides outside the gene matches: 5. CDR3 DNA: TGTGCCAGCAGTTACTCTGGAGGGACAGGGGTTGGCTACACCTTC. It yields the protein CASSYSGGTGVGYTF.